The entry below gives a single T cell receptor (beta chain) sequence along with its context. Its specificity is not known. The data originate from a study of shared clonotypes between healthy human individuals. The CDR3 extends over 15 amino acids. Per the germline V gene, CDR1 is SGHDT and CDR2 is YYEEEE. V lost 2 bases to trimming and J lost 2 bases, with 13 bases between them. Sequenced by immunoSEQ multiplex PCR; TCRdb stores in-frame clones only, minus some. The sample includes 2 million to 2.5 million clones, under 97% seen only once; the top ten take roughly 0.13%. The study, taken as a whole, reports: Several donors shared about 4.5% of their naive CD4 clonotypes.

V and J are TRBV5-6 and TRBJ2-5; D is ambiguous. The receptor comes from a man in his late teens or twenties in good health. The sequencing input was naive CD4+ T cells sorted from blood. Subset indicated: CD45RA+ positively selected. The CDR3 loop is CASSFGPGVQETQYF. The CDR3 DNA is TGTGCCAGCAGCTTCGGTCCTGGAGTACAAGAGACCCAGTACTTC. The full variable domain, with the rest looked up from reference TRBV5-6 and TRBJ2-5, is DAGVTQSPTHLIKTRGQQVTLRCSPKSGHDTVSWYQQALGQGPQFIFQYYEEEERQRGNFPDRFSGHQFPNYSSELNVNALLLGDSALYLCASSFGPGVQETQYFGPGTRLLVL.